One and the same sample provided the 28 T cell receptor beta chains below, sequenced in a study of spatial heterogeneity in lung cancer. Study-wide findings and caveats: Expanded intratumoral alpha and beta TCR counts tracked tumor mutation counts.

The time point here: sample taken at primary tumor resection. TCRdb reanalysed the 5' RACE reads using MiXCR and keeps one entry per CDR3 protein. The sample consists of about 910 distinct CDR3 sequences, about 35% of them appearing once. The antigens of these receptors remain unknown. The sample in question was lung tumor tissue, obtained at surgery. The receptors stem from a female donor with early-stage non-small cell lung cancer.

V usage is TRBV5-6 and J usage is TRBJ2-5, with D unresolved. The germline gives CDR1 SGHDT, CDR2 YYEEEE. CDR3 size: 11 residues. V lost 2 bases and J lost 8, with 7 bases in between. The CDR3 bases are TGTGCCAGCAGCTTTGGGTCAACCCAGTACTTC. Residues: CASSFGSTQYF.

This clonotype is classed as large. The CDR3 sequence is CASISYRGQGGTGELFF. The CDR3 DNA reads as TGTGCCAGCATCAGCTATCGAGGCCAGGGGGGCACCGGGGAGCTGTTTTTT. The rearrangement links TRBV27 to TRBJ2-2, with D perhaps matching TRBD1 (7 bases). The CDR3 has 17 residues. Germline assignment: CDR1 MNHEY and CDR2 SMNVEV (reference sequence). The ends were cut back, 7 bases at V and 4 bases at J, with 22 bases in the middle.

The chain combines TRBV27 with TRBJ2-3; 7 bases are shared with TRBD1. V dropped 6 bases and J dropped 0; count of bases not matched to a gene: 9. The CDR3 has 16 amino acids. Germline CDR1 and CDR2: MNHEY and SMNVEV (reference sequence). This chain's CDR3 is CASSFRGTASTDTQYF. The CDR3 bases are TGTGCCAGCAGCTTTAGAGGGACAGCTAGCACAGATACGCAGTATTTT.

This clonotype is medium-sized by share. The chain joins TRBV4-1 to TRBJ2-7; 7 nucleotides line up with TRBD2. Germline-derived CDR1 and CDR2 are MGHRA and YSYEKL. V lost 0 bases and J lost 9; bases outside the gene matches: 11. This CDR3 region has 15 residues. The CDR3 nucleotides read TGCGCCAGCAGCCAAGATCGGGCGGGAGAAGTAGGGCAGTACTTC. Its protein product is CASSQDRAGEVGQYF.

The rearrangement uses TRBV30 and TRBJ2-3; 9 nucleotides agree with TRBD2. The V segment lost 5 bases and the J segment 0 bases; nucleotides outside the gene matches: 3. This CDR3 has 14 residues. CDR1 GTSNPN and CDR2 SVGIG come from the germline V gene (reference sequence). The CDR3 DNA sequence: TGTGCCTGGCAGCGGGAGGATAGCACAGATACGCAGTATTTT. Translating gives CAWQREDSTDTQYF.

The V call is TRBV27, the J call TRBJ2-2, with D perhaps matching TRBD2 (6 bases). The germline CDR1 and CDR2 sequences are MNHEY and SMNVEV (reference sequence). There are 16 residues in the CDR3. Trimming removed 8 bases at V and 5 bases at J, with 21 bases between. The DNA for the CDR3 is TGTGCCAGCCTCCCCGGCGGGAATTTGGGAACCGGGGAGCTGTTTTTT. Protein: CASLPGGNLGTGELFF.

The V call is TRBV20-1, the J call TRBJ2-3; 9 nucleotides align to TRBD2. V gave up 2 bases and J gave up 0 bases; unmatched junction bases: 15. Germline loops: CDR1 DFQATT, CDR2 SNEGSKA (reference sequence). This CDR3 has 19 amino acids. The CDR3 sequence is CSARNSGGRITTSTDTQYF. The CDR3 bases are TGCAGTGCTAGAAATAGCGGGGGCCGCATCACGACTAGCACAGATACGCAGTATTTT.

V usage is TRBV16 and J usage is TRBJ2-2, with D perhaps matching TRBD1 (6 bases). Germline V lookup: CDR1 KGHSY, CDR2 FQNENV. This CDR3 is built from 15 residues. Trimming stripped 3 bases from V and 4 bases from J, with 12 bases between. The CDR3 sequence is CASSQSQGSTGELFF. CDR3 DNA sequence: TGTGCCAGCAGCCAGTCACAGGGATCCACCGGGGAGCTGTTTTTT.

This chain joins TRBV11-2 and TRBJ2-4; no definite D call. Trimming cost V 5 bases and J 3 bases, with 5 bases left between them. The V gene's germline CDR1 is SGHAT and CDR2 FQNNGV. CDR3 length: 12 residues. The CDR3 DNA sequence: TGTGCCAGCAGCGTTGGCAAAAACATTCAGTACTTC. Its protein product is CASSVGKNIQYF.

In its sample, this clonotype ranks as large. CDR3 residues: CSASGTGKFNEQFF. In nucleotides, the CDR3 is TGCAGTGCTTCCGGGACAGGGAAATTCAATGAGCAGTTCTTC. The V call is TRBV20-1, the J call TRBJ2-1; 9 bases are a match to TRBD1. The CDR3 runs to 14 residues. The germline V gene has CDR1 DFQATT and CDR2 SNEGSKA (reference sequence). Germline trimming cut 5 bases from V and 6 bases from J; bases unmatched to any gene: 8.

The chain has TRBV6-2 or TRBV6-3 and TRBJ2-3, with a weak D call TRBD2 (6 bases). The CDR3 is 15 residues long. Trimming took off 9 bases at V and 2 bases at J, with 18 bases between the two ends. The V gene's germline CDR1 is MNHEY and CDR2 SVGEGT. The CDR3 region is CASRTGETDTDTQYF. The CDR3 nucleotides are TGTGCCAGTAGGACGGGAGAAACCGACACAGATACGCAGTATTTT.

This clonotype is labeled as large (0.1 to 1%). The chain carries TRBV7-2 and TRBJ1-2; possible D gene TRBD1, 5 bases. The CDR3 consists of 15 residues. The germline V gene has CDR1 SGHTA and CDR2 FQGNSA. V gave up 1 base and J gave up 6 bases, with 15 bases separating them. DNA of the CDR3: TGTGCCAGCAGCTTAGTCGTGGGTGGGACGGATGGCTACACCTTC. It encodes CASSLVVGGTDGYTF.

In its sample, this clonotype ranks as medium-sized. The chain recombines TRBV11-2 with TRBJ1-5; D not resolved. The CDR3 extends over 13 amino acids. The germline V gene has CDR1 SGHAT and CDR2 FQNNGV. The V gene lost 3 bases and the J gene lost 7 bases, with 10 bases spanning the gap. The CDR3 loop reads CASSFGEEQPQHF. The DNA of the CDR3 is TGTGCCAGCAGCTTCGGGGAGGAGCAGCCCCAGCATTTT.

Concerning this clonotype itself: A junction end diverges from the germline sequence, so it may reflect a read error. This chain joins TRBV20-1 and TRBJ2-7, with TRBD2 as a possible D gene (5 bases). The CDR3 sequence is 14 residues long. Looked up from germline, CDR1 is DFQATT and CDR2 is SNEGSKA (reference sequence). The CDR3 DNA sequence: TGCAGTACTAGAATTGTGGGAGTCCGTTACGAGCAGTACTTC. It specifies CSTRIVGVRYEQYF.

The gene calls are TRBV9 and TRBJ2-7; D is ambiguous. Trimming took 0 bases from V and 4 from J, leaving 14 bases between them. Germline CDR1 is SGDLS and CDR2 is YYNGEE. The CDR3 is 15 residues long. CDR3 protein: CASSVDPSPGYEQYF. In DNA, the CDR3 is TGTGCCAGCAGCGTAGATCCTAGTCCCGGGTACGAGCAGTACTTC.

This clonotype is deemed large. The genes are TRBV6-5 and TRBJ2-1; TRBD2 agrees at 8 bases. Trimming removed 7 bases from V and 5 bases from J; junction bases left unmatched: 13. The germline V gene has CDR1 MNHEY and CDR2 SVGAGI. The CDR3 is 16 amino acids. CDR3 amino acids: CASTGGLAGPHNEQFF. The CDR3 DNA reads TGTGCCAGCACCGGGGGCCTAGCGGGCCCCCACAATGAGCAGTTCTTC.

The chain recombines TRBV2 with TRBJ2-3; a weak D match, TRBD2 (6 bases). The CDR3 is made up of 16 amino acids. CDR1 and CDR2 from the germline V gene are SNHLY and FYNNEI. V dropped 6 bases and J dropped 0 bases, with 16 bases sitting between them. The CDR3 DNA reads as TGTGCCAGCAGACATACTAGCAGCACTAGCACAGATACGCAGTATTTT. Amino acids: CASRHTSSTSTDTQYF.

By frequency in the sample, this clonotype is large. The rearrangement uses TRBV5-1 and TRBJ1-4; 9 nucleotides agree with TRBD1. CDR3 length: 14 residues. Germline CDR1 reads SGHRS; CDR2 reads YFSETQ. Germline trimming cut 4 bases from V and 6 bases from J; bases unmatched to any gene: 4. CDR3 loop: CASSEGQGDEKLFF. The CDR3 DNA reads TGCGCCAGCAGCGAGGGACAGGGTGATGAAAAACTGTTTTTT.

This clonotype was recorded a few times. The V gene is TRBV20-1, the J gene TRBJ2-5; maybe TRBD2 (6 bases). The CDR3 length is 14 residues. Trimming pared 6 bases from V and 2 bases from J, leaving 16 bases between. Germline CDR1 DFQATT, CDR2 SNEGSKA (reference sequence). Here the CDR3 reads CSAVPGLQQETQYF. The CDR3 region has the DNA TGCAGTGCAGTGCCGGGACTTCAACAAGAGACCCAGTACTTC.

The chain has TRBV12-3 or TRBV12-4 and TRBJ2-6, with a tentative D call TRBD1 (6 bases). V lost 3 bases to trimming and J lost 0 bases, with 9 bases between them. There are 16 residues in the CDR3. CDR3 DNA sequence: TGTGCCAGCAGTTTCAGGGGAGCCTCTGGGGCCAACGTCCTGACTTTC. This codes for CASSFRGASGANVLTF.

This clonotype is labeled as medium-sized (0.01 to 0.1%). The chain joins TRBV20-1 to TRBJ2-3, with D possibly TRBD2 on 7 matching bases. Looked up from germline, CDR1 is DFQATT and CDR2 is SNEGSKA (reference sequence). With 4 bases removed from V and 3 bases from J, the gap between germline ends came to 17 bases. This CDR3 region has 15 residues. Here the CDR3 DNA reads TGCAGTGCTATCGGATGGGGGGGCGTTACAGATACGCAGTATTTT. It specifies CSAIGWGGVTDTQYF.

This clonotype has only a few counts. The gene calls are TRBV5-5 and TRBJ1-2, with a weak D call TRBD1 (5 bases). CDR1 and CDR2 from the germline V gene are SGHKS and YYEKEE (reference sequence). The CDR3 spans 17 residues. V was shortened by 0 bases and J by 6 bases, with 21 bases between the two germline ends. This CDR3 is CASSLDIGDGGEDGYTF. The CDR3 DNA follows: TGTGCCAGCAGCTTGGATATTGGAGATGGAGGGGAGGATGGCTACACCTTC.

This clonotype is judged large. The chain uses TRBV10-3 and TRBJ2-2; D uncertain. V gave up 0 bases and J gave up 6 bases, with 8 bases separating them. Germline CDR1 and CDR2: ENHRY and SYGVKD. This CDR3 contains 14 residues. CDR3 coding DNA: TGTGCCATCAGTGAGTCCCACAGCCCCGGGGAGCTGTTTTTT. Translated, it gives CAISESHSPGELFF.

V is TRBV7-9 and J is TRBJ2-3, with TRBD2 matching over 7 bases. The germline gives CDR1 SEHNR, CDR2 FQNEAQ (reference sequence). After removal of 1 base from V and 2 bases from J, the junction contained 9 bases not matched to a gene. The CDR3 extends over 17 amino acids. The CDR3 sequence is CASSLGGGISYTDTQYF. The CDR3 coding sequence is TGTGCCAGCAGCTTAGGGGGAGGGATTTCCTACACAGATACGCAGTATTTT.

By proportion, this clonotype is large (0.1 to 1%). The chain employs TRBV5-1 and TRBJ2-7; 8 bases align to TRBD1. This CDR3 has 15 amino acids. Germline CDR1 reads SGHRS; CDR2 reads YFSETQ. Trimming at V came to 0 bases and at J to 5 bases, leaving 7 bases not matched to a gene. For the CDR3, the DNA is TGCGCCAGCAGCTTGGCAGGGGGCCCATGGGACGAGCAGTACTTC. Residues: CASSLAGGPWDEQYF. Complete variable domain (other parts from reference TRBV5-1 and TRBJ2-7): KAGVTQTPRYLIKTRGQQVTLSCSPISGHRSVSWYQQTPGQGLQFLFEYFSETQRNKGNFPGRFSGRQFSNSRSEMNVSTLELGDSALYLCASSLAGGPWDEQYFGPGTRLTVT.

This clonotype is large in the sample. This chain joins TRBV7-2 and TRBJ1-1; maybe TRBD1 (5 bases). Germline CDR1 SGHTA, CDR2 FQGNSA. The CDR3 covers 14 residues. Deletions cut 2 bases from V and 5 bases from J, with 12 bases between. CDR3 protein: CASSLSIGGTEAFF. The CDR3 DNA follows: TGTGCCAGCAGCTTAAGTATCGGGGGGACTGAAGCTTTCTTT. The entire variable domain, with the rest obtained from reference TRBV7-2 and TRBJ1-1, is as follows: GAGVSQSPSNKVTEKGKDVELRCDPISGHTALYWYRQSLGQGLEFLIYFQGNSAPDKSGLPSDRFSAERTGGSVSTLTIQRTQQEDSAVYLCASSLSIGGTEAFFGQGTRLTVV.

By sample fraction, this clonotype is hyperexpanded. The genes are TRBV12-3 or TRBV12-4 and TRBJ2-2; no clear D. CDR3 length equals 13 residues. The V end was cut by 2 bases, the J end by 6 bases, with 7 bases between. The CDR3 nucleotides are TGTGCCAGCAGTTTATTGCTTTCCGGGGAGCTGTTTTTT. This translates into CASSLLLSGELFF.

By proportion, this clonotype is large (0.1 to 1%). The chain has TRBV6-2 or TRBV6-3 and TRBJ1-1; D ambiguous. V lost 2 bases to trimming and J lost 7 bases, with 8 bases between them. The CDR3 has 12 residues. Germline values: CDR1 MNHEY, CDR2 SVGEGT. The CDR3 DNA follows: TGTGCCAGCAGTTACCCCACGCGTGAAGCTTTCTTT. Its translation: CASSYPTREAFF.